This T cell receptor (beta chain) emerged from a study of blood T cells in healthy people across ages. Regarding the study as a whole: CMV infection status of these donors was not known.

Donors were healthy Caucasian individuals from Russia aged about 6 to 95. Researchers report isolating at least 6 million PBMCs per sample. This clonotype appeared a few times. Its cognate antigen is unknown. The CDR3 spans 15 residues. Germline V lookup: CDR1 SGHAT, CDR2 FQNNGV. V lost 1 base, J lost 11 bases, and 20 bases lay in between. Using a J-beta primer mix together with a sample-barcoded 5' primer, a second PCR was run for roughly 7 to 11 cycles. The template-switch adaptor, which had 12 random nucleotides, put a tag on each cDNA molecule. TCRdb passed the 5' RACE reads through MiXCR, listing each CDR3 protein once. The repertoire holds about 730,000 distinct CDR3 sequences, 35% to 45% seen once, with 20% in the top ten.

This TCR was sampled from a woman between 55 and 75 years old in good health. The sequencing input was blood. The chain joins TRBV11-2 to TRBJ1-1; D is perhaps TRBD1 (5 bases). CDR3 sequence reads: CASSLAVESLKGAFF. CDR3 nucleotides: TGTGCCAGCAGCTTAGCGGTAGAGTCCTTGAAGGGGGCTTTCTTT. Full variable domain (rest looked up from reference TRBV11-2 and TRBJ1-1): EAGVAQSPRYKIIEKRQSVAFWCNPISGHATLYWYQQILGQGPKLLIQFQNNGVVDDSQLPKDRFSAERLKGVDSTLKIQPAKLEDSAVYLCASSLAVESLKGAFFGQGTRLTVV.